This T cell receptor (beta chain) is drawn from a study of T cell repertoires in cytomegalovirus infection (dated by TCRdb to between 2018 and 2021). General notes on the study: Because public TCR beta signatures pointed to carriage of CMV infection together with the matching HLA type, the HLA type of each donor mattered for the analysis.

Results the study describes overall, beyond this receptor: Cumulative frequency of public TCR beta family members discriminated carriers of CMV infection plus the relevant HLA type in this cohort and an independent roughly 330-donor cohort. In the ex vivo response, HLA-C-restricted CMV-specific TCR beta clonotypes were dominant, and in two of eight donors the single most frequent clonotype came from this HLA-C-restricted group.

Sequencing instrument: Illumina HiSeq 1500. In-frame beta chains were kept once TCRdb had trimmed the public reads at Q25 with fastp and called clones with MiXCR. Records with the same CDR3 protein are collapsed into one entry carrying the most frequent genes and DNA. The sample table holds about 530,000 distinct CDR3 sequences, of which around 27% were seen once. The ten largest clones take up 13% of the sample. The sample holds a few counts of this clonotype. The antigen it binds to is not known. One base away there is no much larger clone; base qualities are not given. This receptor was obtained from a human donor in good health (CMV status not recorded). Some clones in this sample may be carry-over from other donors' samples. The sequenced sample consisted of PBMCs.

The CDR3 corresponds to CASSLVPGYEQYV. The nucleotide sequence reads as follows: TGTGCCAGCAGCTTAGTTCCGGGCTACGAGCAGTACGTC. The V and J segments used are TRBV11-2 and TRBJ2-7; confidence is insufficient to name the D gene. The germline V gene specifies SGHAT as CDR1 and FQNNGV as CDR2. Cut back by 1 base and 3 bases, the V and J ends lie 7 bases apart. The cysteine opens and the valine closes a CDR3 of 13 amino acids. The DNA shown is the 39-base CDR3, in frame from base 1.